One sample yielded the 25 T cell receptor beta chains listed below, sequenced in a study of blood T cell repertoires in COVID-19. Clones were sequenced by immunoSEQ multiplex PCR, and TCRdb holds only the in-frame ones, with some missing. Here the sample spans about 120,000 clones, nearly 90% being singletons. Sequencing was carried out using peripheral blood. The receptors come from a woman between 55 and 75 years old with COVID-19, enrolled during active disease.

V gene TRBV5-1 combines with J gene TRBJ2-1; D is unresolved. V dropped 4 bases and J dropped 5 bases, with 13 bases sitting between them. Germline V gene lookup returns CDR1 SGHRS and CDR2 YFSETQ. There are 14 residues in the CDR3. The CDR3 loop reads CASSLEYSNNEQFF. CDR3 in DNA: TGCGCCAGCAGCCTAGAATATTCCAACAATGAGCAGTTCTTC.

J is TRBJ1-1 and V is TRBV20-1; D is possibly TRBD1 (5 bases). The V gene's germline CDR1 is DFQATT and CDR2 SNEGSKA (reference sequence). This CDR3 has 11 amino acids. The germline V and J ends were trimmed by 7 bases and 7 bases, with 13 bases remaining between them. As DNA, the CDR3 is TGCAGTGGGGAAACCACAGGTGAAGCTTTCTTT. Its translation is CSGETTGEAFF.

The chain combines TRBV19 with TRBJ2-7; D possibly corresponds to TRBD2 (6 bases). From germline, CDR1 is LNHDA and CDR2 SQIVND (reference sequence). Trimming took 11 bases from V and 3 from J, leaving 17 bases between them. The CDR3 totals 13 residues. CDR3 sequence (DNA): TGTGCCCTACGGGCGGGAATGCACTACGAGCAGTACTTC. Translating gives CALRAGMHYEQYF.

CDR3 protein: CASSLDSGGGQPQHF. CDR3 DNA sequence: TGTGCCAGCAGCTTAGATTCGGGGGGCGGGCAGCCCCAGCATTTT. The rearrangement joins TRBV7-2 to TRBJ1-5; D perhaps matches TRBD1 (6 bases). Per the germline V gene, CDR1 is SGHTA and CDR2 is FQGNSA. Deletions cut 1 base from V and 7 bases from J, with 14 bases between. This CDR3 has 15 amino acids.

About this clone: The junction and the germline gene differ at one end; a read error may be behind it. The V and J genes are TRBV5-5 and TRBJ2-7, with D tentatively TRBD2 (7 bases). The CDR3 totals 15 residues. From germline, CDR1 is SGHKS and CDR2 YYEKEE (reference sequence). The CDR3 region has the DNA TGTGCCAGCAGCTTGGTCCAGCGGGGACACTACGAGCAGTGCTTC. It yields the protein CASSLVQRGHYEQCF.

V is TRBV5-6 and J is TRBJ1-2; TRBD1 matches at 12 bases. V lost 3 bases and J lost 2; bases outside the gene matches: 14. The CDR3 sequence is 19 residues long. In germline, CDR1 is SGHDT, CDR2 YYEEEE. CDR3 residues: CASSSFSPGQGALNYGYTF. The CDR3 DNA reads TGTGCCAGCAGCTCGTTTTCACCGGGACAGGGGGCGTTGAACTATGGCTACACCTTC.

In DNA form, the CDR3 reads TGTGCCTGGAGTCGCGGGGGGCAGGTATCACCCCTCCACTTT. It yields the protein CAWSRGGQVSPLHF. V usage is TRBV30 and J usage is TRBJ1-6, with D tentatively TRBD1 (6 bases). Trimming took off 2 bases at V and 10 bases at J, with 15 bases between the two ends. Germline lookup yields CDR1 GTSNPN and CDR2 SVGIG (reference sequence). This CDR3 spans 14 amino acids.

The CDR3 sequence: CASSPIPRGTSTDTQYF. The CDR3 DNA follows: TGTGCCAGCAGCCCAATTCCCCGGGGGACTAGCACAGATACGCAGTATTTT. The chain carries TRBV7-3 and TRBJ2-3; maybe TRBD2 (6 bases). The germline V gene encodes CDR1 SGHTA and CDR2 FQGTGA. The CDR3 loop spans 17 amino acids. The V and J ends lost 5 bases and 0 bases respectively, with 18 bases between them.

J is TRBJ2-2 and V is TRBV7-9; TRBD2 aligns across 12 bases. Unmatched junction bases numbered 15, after V lost 5 bases and J lost 8 bases. Germline V gene sequence: CDR1 SEHNR, CDR2 FQNEAQ (reference sequence). CDR3 length: 18 amino acids. The CDR3 DNA is TGTGCCAGCAGCGCCGCTGCCGGGACTAGCGGGTCCTTAGGGGAGCTGTTTTTT. Its translation is CASSAAAGTSGSLGELFF.

This clone occurred once. The genes are TRBV10-3 and TRBJ2-6, with TRBD1 as a possible D gene (6 bases). Trimming shortened V by 5 bases and J by 0 bases, and 17 bases separated the two germline ends. Per germline, CDR1 ENHRY and CDR2 SYGVKD. CDR3 size: 18 residues. CDR3: CAISQTGGPLSGANVLTF. CDR3 sequence (DNA): TGTGCCATCAGTCAGACAGGAGGCCCTCTCTCTGGGGCCAACGTCCTGACTTTC.

The chain combines TRBV19 with TRBJ1-2; 7 bases align to TRBD1. Germline V gene data show CDR1 as LNHDA and CDR2 as SQIVND (reference sequence). With 5 bases clipped from V and 2 bases from J, the junction kept 8 bases outside the gene matches. The length of the CDR3 is 15 residues. CDR3: CASSAPGQWNYGYTF. As DNA, the CDR3 is TGTGCCAGTAGTGCCCCGGGACAGTGGAACTATGGCTACACCTTC.

The rearrangement links TRBV7-3 to TRBJ2-5; weak D call: TRBD1 (5 bases). CDR3 size: 15 residues. In germline, CDR1 is SGHTA, CDR2 FQGTGA. Trimming pared 2 bases from V and 4 bases from J, leaving 14 bases between. The CDR3 region is CASSLLGHRGETQYF. CDR3 DNA sequence: TGTGCCAGCAGCTTATTGGGTCATAGGGGAGAGACCCAGTACTTC.

This clone was found a few times. The chain has TRBV5-4 and TRBJ2-1; 13 positions match TRBD2. Losses at the gene ends were 4 bases for V and 6 bases for J; bases not matched to a gene: 4. This CDR3 region has 15 residues. CDR1 is SGHNT, CDR2 YYREEE, per germline (reference sequence). CDR3 nucleotides: TGTGCCAGCAGCCTTACTAGCGGGGGGGCCAATGAGCAGTTCTTC. Translation gives CASSLTSGGANEQFF.

The chain carries TRBV6-2 or TRBV6-3 and TRBJ1-5; D possibly corresponds to TRBD1 (6 bases). The germline V gene has CDR1 MNHEY and CDR2 SVGEGT. This CDR3 region has 14 residues. V gave up 6 bases and J gave up 7 bases, with 16 bases separating them. The CDR3 bases are TGTGCCAGCAGCCACTCGGGGGGCCGGCAGCCCCAGCATTTT. Its protein product is CASSHSGGRQPQHF.

The rearrangement uses TRBV7-9 and TRBJ2-3; 7 positions match TRBD2. Germline lookup yields CDR1 SEHNR and CDR2 FQNEAQ (reference sequence). CDR3 length: 15 amino acids. V was pared by 3 bases and J by 0 bases, with 3 bases of the junction left unmatched. CDR3 in amino acids: CASSFPGGSTDTQYF. CDR3 nucleotide sequence: TGTGCCAGCAGCTTCCCGGGAGGCAGCACAGATACGCAGTATTTT.

The rearrangement joins TRBV4-1 to TRBJ2-7, with 7 bases identical to TRBD1. Germline assignment: CDR1 MGHRA and CDR2 YSYEKL. There are 14 residues in the CDR3. V shed 4 bases, J shed 2 bases, and the junction held 5 bases outside the gene matches. CDR3 sequence: CASSRGDSPYEQYF. CDR3 sequence (DNA): TGCGCCAGCAGCCGTGGGGACAGTCCCTACGAGCAGTACTTC.

V is TRBV6-1 and J is TRBJ1-1; D unclear. Germline-derived CDR1 and CDR2 are MNHNS and SASEGT. This CDR3 has 13 residues. Trimming cost V 2 bases and J 1 base, with 5 bases left between them. CDR3 loop: CASSERQNTEAFF. CDR3 in DNA: TGTGCCAGCAGTGAAAGACAGAACACTGAAGCTTTCTTT.

The chain carries TRBV7-3 and TRBJ1-4, with 8 nucleotides matching TRBD1. V dropped 5 bases and J dropped 7; count of bases not matched to a gene: 3. Looked up from germline, CDR1 is SGHTA and CDR2 is FQGTGA. The CDR3 consists of 13 residues. This chain's CDR3 is CASSRDRGEKLFF. The DNA for the CDR3 is TGTGCCAGCAGCCGTGACAGGGGTGAAAAACTGTTTTTT.

The chain is built from TRBV3-1 (or the pseudogene TRBV3-2) and TRBJ1-2; D gene uncertain. Looked up from germline, CDR1 is LGHDT and CDR2 is YNNKEL (reference sequence). V dropped 0 bases and J dropped 4 bases, with 9 bases sitting between them. The CDR3 is 14 amino acids. CDR3 loop: CASSQEGRSYGYTF. The CDR3 region has the DNA TGTGCCAGCAGCCAAGAGGGCAGATCCTATGGCTACACCTTC.

This rearrangement joins TRBV5-1 to TRBJ2-3, with D possibly TRBD2 on 5 matching bases. CDR1 and CDR2 from the germline V gene are SGHRS and YFSETQ. This CDR3 is 17 amino acids long. V dropped 4 bases and J dropped 0 bases, with 18 bases sitting between them. As DNA, the CDR3 is TGCGCCAGCAGCGCTGGACTTCTTTCCACTAGCACAGATACGCAGTATTTT. Protein product: CASSAGLLSTSTDTQYF.

The genes are TRBV19 and TRBJ2-5; TRBD2 matches 7 bases. The CDR3 consists of 13 residues. Germline V gene data show CDR1 as LNHDA and CDR2 as SQIVND (reference sequence). After removal of 8 bases from V and 5 bases from J, the junction contained 8 bases not matched to a gene. CDR3 amino acids: CASGPGGGETQYF. DNA of the CDR3: TGTGCCAGTGGTCCGGGGGGAGGGGAGACCCAGTACTTC.

This chain uses TRBV4-3 with TRBJ2-7; a possible D gene is TRBD1 (5 bases). Germline-derived CDR1 and CDR2 are LGHNA and YSLEER. This CDR3 is 15 amino acids long. Trimming left V 0 bases short and J 2 bases short, with 11 bases between. The CDR3 reads CASSQDRPGTYEQYF. The CDR3 DNA sequence: TGCGCCAGCAGCCAAGATCGGCCAGGGACCTACGAGCAGTACTTC.

Turning to this clone: At one end the junction does not follow the germline gene, possibly because of a read error. The V call is TRBV6-5, the J call TRBJ2-3; 8 positions agree with TRBD2. CDR3 length: 14 amino acids. Germline V gene lookup returns CDR1 MNHEY and CDR2 SVGAGI. The CDR3 reads CASSYTSGTYTQYF. The CDR3 coding sequence is TGTGCCAGCAGTTACACTAGCGGCACATATACGCAGTATTTT.

This chain joins TRBV6-5 and TRBJ2-7, with 7 bases matching TRBD1. The CDR3 consists of 13 residues. In germline, CDR1 is MNHEY, CDR2 SVGAGI. The trim removed 7 bases at V and 7 bases at J, leaving 10 bases unmatched. CDR3 amino acids: CASTGPGGREQYF. CDR3 nucleotide sequence: TGTGCCAGCACAGGGCCAGGGGGAAGAGAGCAGTACTTC.

This chain links TRBV6-2 or TRBV6-3 with TRBJ1-2; no clear D gene. This CDR3 has 13 residues. Per germline, CDR1 MNHEY and CDR2 SVGEGT. The V and J ends lost 2 bases and 7 bases respectively, with 11 bases between them. This CDR3 reads CASSYTGSAGYTF. The CDR3 nucleotides read TGTGCCAGCAGTTACACGGGTTCCGCTGGCTACACCTTC.